Listed below are T cell receptor beta chains from one sample, sequenced in a study of breast tumors, draining lymph nodes, adjacent tissues. TCRdb ran MiXCR on the multiplex PCR reads and lists one entry per CDR3 protein. The sample lists about 180,000 distinct CDR3 sequences, 33% occurring once. The sequenced sample consisted of axillary lymph node tissue. These receptors came from a female donor with breast cancer. Some clones in this sample may be carry-over from other donors' samples. Each CDR3 is given with its conserved first and last residue. Each record gives: D gene, V gene, clone size, J gene, CDR3 DNA, CDR3 protein. D genes are given only for firm matches. Rows may omit the clone size; those that give it use once, few, many or a size class.

D gene: TRBD1; V gene: TRBV19; clone size: many; J gene: TRBJ1-4; CDR3 DNA: TGTGCCAGTAGTCCGGCCGACAGGGGATGGGAAAAACTGTTTTTT; CDR3 protein: CASSPADRGWEKLFF
D gene: TRBD2; V gene: TRBV10-3; clone size: many; J gene: TRBJ2-1; CDR3 DNA: TGTGCCATCAGTGAGTCTCACCCGGGGGGGCGGAACAATGAGCAGTTCTTC; CDR3 protein: CAISESHPGGRNNEQFF
D gene: TRBD2; V gene: TRBV9; clone size: -; J gene: TRBJ2-1; CDR3 DNA: TGTGCCAGCAGCGTATCGGGGGGGGGGCTCCTTACGAGATACAATGAGCAGTTCTTC; CDR3 protein: CASSVSGGGLLTRYNEQFF
D gene: -; V gene: TRBV7-7; clone size: many; J gene: TRBJ2-2; CDR3 DNA: TGTGCTAGCAGCACTTCAGGGAACACCGGGGAGCTGTTTTTT; CDR3 protein: CASSTSGNTGELFF
D gene: TRBD2; V gene: TRBV20-1; clone size: many; J gene: TRBJ2-1; CDR3 DNA: TGCAGTGCTAGAGCGCCGGGACTAGCGGGAGGGTTGTCCTACAATGAGCAGTTCTTC; CDR3 protein: CSARAPGLAGGLSYNEQFF
D gene: TRBD1; V gene: TRBV11-3; clone size: -; J gene: TRBJ2-7; CDR3 DNA: TGTGCCAGCAGTGCCGACAGGGGGTACGAGCAGTACTTC; CDR3 protein: CASSADRGYEQYF
D gene: TRBD1; V gene: TRBV10-3; clone size: many; J gene: TRBJ1-5; CDR3 DNA: TGTGCCATCAGCAACAGGGGGGAAAATCAGCCCCAGCATTTT; CDR3 protein: CAISNRGENQPQHF
D gene: TRBD2; V gene: TRBV7-3; clone size: many; J gene: TRBJ2-2; CDR3 DNA: TGTGCCAGCAGCTGGTCTAGCGGGGACACCGGGGAGCTGTTTTTT; CDR3 protein: CASSWSSGDTGELFF
D gene: TRBD1; V gene: TRBV19; clone size: -; J gene: TRBJ2-7; CDR3 DNA: TGTGCTGCCGGGACAGGGACCTACGAGCAGTACTTC; CDR3 protein: CAAGTGTYEQYF
D gene: -; V gene: TRBV24-1; clone size: many; J gene: TRBJ2-1; CDR3 DNA: TGTGCCACCAGTGATTCTTGGACTACCAATGAGCAGTTCTTC; CDR3 protein: CATSDSWTTNEQFF
D gene: TRBD1; V gene: TRBV29-1; clone size: many; J gene: TRBJ1-2; CDR3 DNA: TGCAGCGTTGAGGGGTCCGTGGGACAGAACTATGGCTACACCTTC; CDR3 protein: CSVEGSVGQNYGYTF
D gene: -; V gene: TRBV12-3/TRBV12-4; clone size: many; J gene: TRBJ1-5; CDR3 DNA: TGTGCCAGCAGATTGAACGATAGAAGCAATCAGCCCCAGCATTTT; CDR3 protein: CASRLNDRSNQPQHF
D gene: -; V gene: TRBV5-1; clone size: many; J gene: TRBJ2-7; CDR3 DNA: TGCGCCAGCAGCTCGTACACAGGGAGCTCCTACGAGCAGTACTTC; CDR3 protein: CASSSYTGSSYEQYF
D gene: -; V gene: TRBV5-1; clone size: many; J gene: TRBJ2-5; CDR3 DNA: TGCGCCAGCAGGGGGGCTGTCTCCACGGGAGAGACCCAGTACTTC; CDR3 protein: CASRGAVSTGETQYF
D gene: -; V gene: TRBV7-9; clone size: many; J gene: TRBJ1-5; CDR3 DNA: TGTGCCAGCAGCTTAGAGCGTAGCAATCAGCCCCAGCATTTT; CDR3 protein: CASSLERSNQPQHF
D gene: TRBD1; V gene: TRBV5-1; clone size: many; J gene: TRBJ2-1; CDR3 DNA: TGCGCCAGCAGCTTGGTGGGGGACAGCTCCTACAATGAGCAGTTCTTC; CDR3 protein: CASSLVGDSSYNEQFF
D gene: TRBD2; V gene: TRBV6-6; clone size: -; J gene: TRBJ2-3; CDR3 DNA: TGTGCCAGCTATTCACTAGCGGGAGGTAAAACAGATACGCAGTATTTT; CDR3 protein: CASYSLAGGKTDTQYF
D gene: TRBD1; V gene: TRBV9; clone size: many; J gene: TRBJ2-5; CDR3 DNA: TGTGCCAGCAGCCCGACAGGGCGGCAAGAGACCCAGTACTTC; CDR3 protein: CASSPTGRQETQYF
D gene: -; V gene: TRBV7-2; clone size: many; J gene: TRBJ2-7; CDR3 DNA: TGTGCCAGCAGCGCCCGGGACGGGTACTACGAGCAGTACTTC; CDR3 protein: CASSARDGYYEQYF
D gene: -; V gene: TRBV6-1; clone size: -; J gene: TRBJ1-5; CDR3 DNA: TGTGCCAGCACCACCCCCGGGCTCAATCAGCCCCAGCATTTT; CDR3 protein: CASTTPGLNQPQHF
D gene: -; V gene: TRBV20-1; clone size: -; J gene: TRBJ1-6; CDR3 DNA: TGCAGTGCTATAGGTCACACTAATTCACCCCTCCACTTT; CDR3 protein: CSAIGHTNSPLHF
D gene: TRBD2; V gene: TRBV11-3; clone size: few; J gene: TRBJ2-1; CDR3 DNA: TGTGCCAGCAGCTCCCCTGGAGGGCTAGCGGTAAATGAGCAGTTCTTC; CDR3 protein: CASSSPGGLAVNEQFF
D gene: -; V gene: TRBV9; clone size: many; J gene: TRBJ1-3; CDR3 DNA: TGTGCCAGCAGCGTAGGCTACGGAGGGTCTGGAAACACCATATATTTT; CDR3 protein: CASSVGYGGSGNTIYF
D gene: -; V gene: TRBV7-2; clone size: -; J gene: TRBJ1-1; CDR3 DNA: TGTGCCAGCAGCCCCAGTGGGGGCCTAGCTTTCTTT; CDR3 protein: CASSPSGGLAFF
D gene: TRBD2; V gene: TRBV20-1; clone size: many; J gene: TRBJ2-7; CDR3 DNA: TGCAGTGCTGCTAGCGGGTTATCCTACGAGCAGTACTTC; CDR3 protein: CSAASGLSYEQYF
D gene: -; V gene: TRBV25-1; clone size: -; J gene: TRBJ2-7; CDR3 DNA: TGTGCCAGCAGTGCTAGTTGGGACGGCTACGAGCAGTACTTC; CDR3 protein: CASSASWDGYEQYF
D gene: -; V gene: TRBV9; clone size: many; J gene: TRBJ2-7; CDR3 DNA: TGTGCCAGCAGCCCGTCGGAGCAGTACTTC; CDR3 protein: CASSPSEQYF
D gene: -; V gene: TRBV24-1; clone size: -; J gene: TRBJ2-1; CDR3 DNA: TGTGCCACCAGTGATCCAGGGACGTCGGAGATTTTCTTC; CDR3 protein: CATSDPGTSEIFF
D gene: -; V gene: TRBV11-1; clone size: -; J gene: TRBJ2-2; CDR3 DNA: TGTGCCAGCAGCTTATCACAGGCGGTCGGGGAGCTGTTTTTT; CDR3 protein: CASSLSQAVGELFF
D gene: TRBD2; V gene: TRBV29-1; clone size: -; J gene: TRBJ2-5; CDR3 DNA: TGCAGCGTTGGAGGGGTCCGCGGGAGTTGGGAGACCCAGTACTTC; CDR3 protein: CSVGGVRGSWETQYF
D gene: -; V gene: TRBV12-5; clone size: many; J gene: TRBJ1-3; CDR3 DNA: TGTGCTAGTGGTTTGGACCTGGCCGTCTCTGGAAACACCATATATTTT; CDR3 protein: CASGLDLAVSGNTIYF
D gene: -; V gene: TRBV2; clone size: -; J gene: TRBJ2-3; CDR3 DNA: TGTGCCAGCCTCCCCCGAGGCACAGATACGCAGTATTTT; CDR3 protein: CASLPRGTDTQYF
D gene: -; V gene: TRBV7-8; clone size: many; J gene: TRBJ1-5; CDR3 DNA: TGTGCCAGCAGGTTGGAACAGGGACTTCAGCCCCAGCATTTT; CDR3 protein: CASRLEQGLQPQHF
D gene: -; V gene: TRBV20-1; clone size: -; J gene: TRBJ1-5; CDR3 DNA: TGCAGTGCTAGACCTTCTACCGGGCCCCCAGGGGTTTATAGCAATCAGCCCCAGCATTTT; CDR3 protein: CSARPSTGPPGVYSNQPQHF
D gene: -; V gene: TRBV25-1; clone size: many; J gene: TRBJ2-7; CDR3 DNA: TGTGCCAGCAGTGATTCCCCCCGGGGGGAGCAGTACTTC; CDR3 protein: CASSDSPRGEQYF
D gene: -; V gene: TRBV7-9; clone size: -; J gene: TRBJ2-1; CDR3 DNA: TGTGCCAGCAGCCCCAATACAGGGCGGAATGGGCAGTTCTTC; CDR3 protein: CASSPNTGRNGQFF
D gene: TRBD2; V gene: TRBV4-1; clone size: many; J gene: TRBJ2-2; CDR3 DNA: TGCGCCAGCAGCCAAGCGGGAGCGGGGGGGCAGGTCGGGGAGCTGTTTTTT; CDR3 protein: CASSQAGAGGQVGELFF
D gene: TRBD1; V gene: TRBV20-1; clone size: many; J gene: TRBJ2-7; CDR3 DNA: TGCAGTGCGGAAGACAGGGGAGGAACCTACGAGCAGTACTTC; CDR3 protein: CSAEDRGGTYEQYF
D gene: -; V gene: TRBV6-6; clone size: many; J gene: TRBJ2-3; CDR3 DNA: TGTGCCAGCACCACCGGCGGGTTCTCTAGCACAGATACGCAGTATTTT; CDR3 protein: CASTTGGFSSTDTQYF
D gene: -; V gene: TRBV11-2; clone size: once; J gene: TRBJ2-5; CDR3 DNA: TGTGCCAGCAGCCAAGATGTGAGTGGGGTGACCCAGTACTTC; CDR3 protein: CASSQDVSGVTQYF
D gene: -; V gene: TRBV11-3; clone size: -; J gene: TRBJ1-6; CDR3 DNA: TGTGCCAGCAGCTCGGGGACTCTGGCGACTAATAATTCACCCCTCCACTTT; CDR3 protein: CASSSGTLATNNSPLHF
D gene: TRBD2; V gene: TRBV7-8; clone size: many; J gene: TRBJ2-3; CDR3 DNA: TGTGCCAGCAGCTTAGCGCGGACTAGGTCTCGCACAGATACGCAGTATTTT; CDR3 protein: CASSLARTRSRTDTQYF
D gene: -; V gene: TRBV12-3/TRBV12-4; clone size: many; J gene: TRBJ1-5; CDR3 DNA: TGTGCCAGCAGTCCCTCATCTAAGGGGATAGAGGCTCAGCCCCAGCATTTT; CDR3 protein: CASSPSSKGIEAQPQHF
D gene: -; V gene: TRBV20-1; clone size: -; J gene: TRBJ2-1; CDR3 DNA: TGCAGTGCTAGAGGTTCGGGAGATACGCAGTTCTTC; CDR3 protein: CSARGSGDTQFF
D gene: -; V gene: TRBV15; clone size: many; J gene: TRBJ2-7; CDR3 DNA: TGTGCCACCAGCCCCGGGACAACCTACGAGCAGTACTTC; CDR3 protein: CATSPGTTYEQYF
D gene: TRBD1; V gene: TRBV11-2; clone size: -; J gene: TRBJ1-3; CDR3 DNA: TGTGCCAGCAGTTGGACAGGGGAGGGTGGCTACTCTGGAAACACCATATATTTT; CDR3 protein: CASSWTGEGGYSGNTIYF
D gene: -; V gene: TRBV12-3/TRBV12-4; clone size: many; J gene: TRBJ2-1; CDR3 DNA: TGTGCCAGCAGCCACCGGGACGGAGGGTACAATGAGCAGTTCTTC; CDR3 protein: CASSHRDGGYNEQFF
D gene: TRBD2; V gene: TRBV29-1; clone size: many; J gene: TRBJ2-5; CDR3 DNA: TGCAGCGTTGAAGGGGGACTAGCGACAACGTACCAAGAGACCCAGTACTTC; CDR3 protein: CSVEGGLATTYQETQYF
D gene: TRBD1; V gene: TRBV6-5; clone size: few; J gene: TRBJ2-2; CDR3 DNA: TGTGCCAGCAGTCACCGAACGCCGGGACAGGCCTCGAACACCGGGGAGCTGTTTTTT; CDR3 protein: CASSHRTPGQASNTGELFF
D gene: -; V gene: TRBV7-9; clone size: -; J gene: TRBJ1-5; CDR3 DNA: TGTGCCAGCAGCTTACCGACTAGCGGGTCTGCCTACGAGCATTTT; CDR3 protein: CASSLPTSGSAYEHF
D gene: TRBD1; V gene: TRBV27; clone size: few; J gene: TRBJ2-5; CDR3 DNA: TGTGCCAGCAGTTCCTTTGTTGCGACAGGGGGTATAGTGGGGTGGACCCAGTACTTC; CDR3 protein: CASSSFVATGGIVGWTQYF
D gene: TRBD2; V gene: TRBV6-5; clone size: -; J gene: TRBJ2-5; CDR3 DNA: TGTGCCAGCAGCGCCCTGGGAGGGACTAGCGGGCACCAAGAGACCCAGTACTTC; CDR3 protein: CASSALGGTSGHQETQYF
D gene: TRBD1; V gene: TRBV14; clone size: many; J gene: TRBJ2-5; CDR3 DNA: TGTGCCAGCAGCCCCCAGGGGGCGCGAAAGACCCAGTACTTC; CDR3 protein: CASSPQGARKTQYF
D gene: TRBD1; V gene: TRBV10-3; clone size: -; J gene: TRBJ1-1; CDR3 DNA: TGTGCCATCCGAATTGACAGGGACCAGGGGGAAGCTTTCTTT; CDR3 protein: CAIRIDRDQGEAFF
D gene: TRBD1; V gene: TRBV5-1; clone size: many; J gene: TRBJ1-4; CDR3 DNA: TGCGCCAGCAGCTTGGCCGAGACAGGGTTTGAAAAACTGTTTTTT; CDR3 protein: CASSLAETGFEKLFF
D gene: -; V gene: TRBV12-3/TRBV12-4; clone size: -; J gene: TRBJ1-1; CDR3 DNA: TGTGCCAGCGTAGGGAATGTGAACACTGAAGCTTTCTTT; CDR3 protein: CASVGNVNTEAFF